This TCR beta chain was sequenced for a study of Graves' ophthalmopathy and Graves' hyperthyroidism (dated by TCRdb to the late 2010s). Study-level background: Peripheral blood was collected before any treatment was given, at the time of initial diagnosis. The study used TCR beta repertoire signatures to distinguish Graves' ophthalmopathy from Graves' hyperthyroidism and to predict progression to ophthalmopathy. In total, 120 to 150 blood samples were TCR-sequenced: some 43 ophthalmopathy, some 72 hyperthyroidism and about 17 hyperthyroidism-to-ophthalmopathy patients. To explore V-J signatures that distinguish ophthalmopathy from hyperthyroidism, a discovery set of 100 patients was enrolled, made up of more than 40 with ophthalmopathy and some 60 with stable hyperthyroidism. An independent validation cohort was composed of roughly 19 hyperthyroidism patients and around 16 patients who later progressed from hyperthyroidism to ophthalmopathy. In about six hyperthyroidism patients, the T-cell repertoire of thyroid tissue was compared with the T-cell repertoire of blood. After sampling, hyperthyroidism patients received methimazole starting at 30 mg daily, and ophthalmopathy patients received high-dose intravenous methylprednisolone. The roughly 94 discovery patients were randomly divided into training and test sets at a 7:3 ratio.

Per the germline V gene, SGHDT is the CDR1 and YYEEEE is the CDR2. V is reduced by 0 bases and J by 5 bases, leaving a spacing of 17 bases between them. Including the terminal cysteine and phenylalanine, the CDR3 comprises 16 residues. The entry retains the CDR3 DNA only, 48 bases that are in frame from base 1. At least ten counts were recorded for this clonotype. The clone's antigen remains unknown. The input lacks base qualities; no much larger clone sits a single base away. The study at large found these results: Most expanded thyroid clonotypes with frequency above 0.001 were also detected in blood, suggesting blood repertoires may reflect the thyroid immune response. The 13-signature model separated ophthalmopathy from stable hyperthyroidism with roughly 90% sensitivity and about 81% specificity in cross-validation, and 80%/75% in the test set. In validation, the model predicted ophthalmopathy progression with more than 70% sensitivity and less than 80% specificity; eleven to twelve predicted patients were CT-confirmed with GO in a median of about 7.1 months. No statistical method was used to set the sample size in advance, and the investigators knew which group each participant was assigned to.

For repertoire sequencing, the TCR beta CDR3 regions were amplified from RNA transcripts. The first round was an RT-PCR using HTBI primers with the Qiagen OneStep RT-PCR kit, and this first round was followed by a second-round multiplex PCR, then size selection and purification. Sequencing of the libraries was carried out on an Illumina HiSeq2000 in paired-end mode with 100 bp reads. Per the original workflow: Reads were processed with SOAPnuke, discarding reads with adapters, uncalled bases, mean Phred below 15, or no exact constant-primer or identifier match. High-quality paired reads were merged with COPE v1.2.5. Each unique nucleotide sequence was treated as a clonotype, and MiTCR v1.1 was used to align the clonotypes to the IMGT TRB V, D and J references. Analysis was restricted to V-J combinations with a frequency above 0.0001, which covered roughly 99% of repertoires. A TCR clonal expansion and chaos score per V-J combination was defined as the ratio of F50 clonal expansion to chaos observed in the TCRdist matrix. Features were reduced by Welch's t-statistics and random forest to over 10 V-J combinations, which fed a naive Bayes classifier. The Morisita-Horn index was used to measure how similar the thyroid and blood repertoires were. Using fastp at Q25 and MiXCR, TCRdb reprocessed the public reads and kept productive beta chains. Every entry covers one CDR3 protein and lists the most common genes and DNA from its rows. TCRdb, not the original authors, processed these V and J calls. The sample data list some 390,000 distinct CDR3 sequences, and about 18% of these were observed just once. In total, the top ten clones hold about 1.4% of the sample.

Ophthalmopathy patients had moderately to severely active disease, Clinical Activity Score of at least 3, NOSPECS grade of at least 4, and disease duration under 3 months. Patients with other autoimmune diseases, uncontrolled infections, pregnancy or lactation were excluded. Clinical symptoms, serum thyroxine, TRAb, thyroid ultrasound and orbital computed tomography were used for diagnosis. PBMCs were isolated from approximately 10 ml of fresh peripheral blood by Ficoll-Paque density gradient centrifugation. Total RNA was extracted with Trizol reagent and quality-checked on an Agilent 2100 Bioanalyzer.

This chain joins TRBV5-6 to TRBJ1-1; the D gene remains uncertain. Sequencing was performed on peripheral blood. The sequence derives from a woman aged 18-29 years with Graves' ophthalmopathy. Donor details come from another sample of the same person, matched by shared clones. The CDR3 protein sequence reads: CASSLVREERSTEAFF. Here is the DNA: TGTGCCAGCAGCTTGGTTCGGGAGGAGCGGAGTACTGAAGCTTTCTTT.